The clone carrying this TCR beta chain was recorded at least ten times. Germline-derived CDR1 and CDR2 are MNHEY and SVGEGT. This CDR3 has 15 amino acids. The V and J ends lost 5 bases and 7 bases, in that order; junction bases with no gene match: 8. Each CDR3 protein gets one entry after TCRdb re-called the reads with MiXCR. The sample has 400,000 or so distinct CDR3 sequences, around 18% seen once. This sample was included in a study of T cell repertoires in cytomegalovirus infection. The chain combines TRBV6-2 or TRBV6-3 with TRBJ2-1, with 10 nucleotides matching TRBD2. The sequenced sample was PBMCs. The receptor was isolated from a human donor in good health (CMV status not recorded). Some clones in this sample may be carry-over from other donors' samples. CDR3 coding DNA: TGTGCCAGCAGTCCACTAGCGGGGTTCTGGAATGAGCAGTTCTTC. Translating it yields CASSPLAGFWNEQFF.